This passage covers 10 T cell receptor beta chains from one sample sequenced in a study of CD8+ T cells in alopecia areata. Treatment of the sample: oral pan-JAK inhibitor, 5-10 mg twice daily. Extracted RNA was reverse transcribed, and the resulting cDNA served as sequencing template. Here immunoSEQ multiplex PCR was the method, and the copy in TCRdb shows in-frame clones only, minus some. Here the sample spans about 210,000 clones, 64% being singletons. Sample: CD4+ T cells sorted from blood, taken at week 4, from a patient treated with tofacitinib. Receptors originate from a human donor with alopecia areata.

The CDR3 region has the DNA TGTGCCAGCAGCCATCGGCAAGGGGGCGCAGAGACCCAGTACTTC. Its protein product is CASSHRQGGAETQYF. The V and J genes are TRBV11-2 and TRBJ2-5; 7 nucleotides align to TRBD1. The germline V gene has CDR1 SGHAT and CDR2 FQNNGV. This CDR3 is built from 15 residues. V shed 5 bases and J 4 bases; nucleotides not matched to a gene: 10.

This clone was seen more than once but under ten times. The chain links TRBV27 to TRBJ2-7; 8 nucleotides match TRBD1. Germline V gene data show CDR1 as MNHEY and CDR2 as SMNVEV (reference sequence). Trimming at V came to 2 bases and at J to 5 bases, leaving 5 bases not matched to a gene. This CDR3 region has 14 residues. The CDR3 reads CASSLETGENEQYF. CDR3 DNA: TGTGCCAGCAGTTTAGAGACAGGGGAGAACGAGCAGTACTTC.

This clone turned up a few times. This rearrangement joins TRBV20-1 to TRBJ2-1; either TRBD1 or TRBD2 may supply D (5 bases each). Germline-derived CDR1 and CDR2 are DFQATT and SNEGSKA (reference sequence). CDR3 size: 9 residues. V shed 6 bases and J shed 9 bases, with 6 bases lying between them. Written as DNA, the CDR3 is TGCAGTGCGGGGGTTGAGCAGTTCTTC. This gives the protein CSAGVEQFF.

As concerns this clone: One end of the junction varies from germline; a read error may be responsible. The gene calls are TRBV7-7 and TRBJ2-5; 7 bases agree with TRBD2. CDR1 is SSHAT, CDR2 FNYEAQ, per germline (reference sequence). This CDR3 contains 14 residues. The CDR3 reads CASSPGGRSKTQYF. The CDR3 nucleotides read TGTGCTAGCAGCCCCGGGGGGAGATCTAAGACCCAGTACTTC.

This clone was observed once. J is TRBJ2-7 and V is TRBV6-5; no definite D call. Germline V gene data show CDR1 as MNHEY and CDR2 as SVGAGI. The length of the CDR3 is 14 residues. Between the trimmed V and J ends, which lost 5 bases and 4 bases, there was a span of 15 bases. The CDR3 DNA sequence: TGTGCCAGCAGTGCGTCAGGTTTTAGGTACGAGCAGTACTTC. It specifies CASSASGFRYEQYF.

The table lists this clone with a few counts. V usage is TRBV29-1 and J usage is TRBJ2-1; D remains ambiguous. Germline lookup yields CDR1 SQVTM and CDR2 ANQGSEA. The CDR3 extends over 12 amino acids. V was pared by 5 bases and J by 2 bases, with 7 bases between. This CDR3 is CSVLVTYNEQFF. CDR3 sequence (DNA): TGCAGCGTTTTGGTAACCTACAATGAGCAGTTCTTC.

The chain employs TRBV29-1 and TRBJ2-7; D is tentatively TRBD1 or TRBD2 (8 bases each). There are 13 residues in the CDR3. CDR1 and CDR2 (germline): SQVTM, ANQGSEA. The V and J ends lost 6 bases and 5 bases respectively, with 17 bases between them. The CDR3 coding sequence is TGCAGCGTGCGGGGGGCAGGGGGCAACGAGCAGTACTTC. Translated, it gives CSVRGAGGNEQYF.

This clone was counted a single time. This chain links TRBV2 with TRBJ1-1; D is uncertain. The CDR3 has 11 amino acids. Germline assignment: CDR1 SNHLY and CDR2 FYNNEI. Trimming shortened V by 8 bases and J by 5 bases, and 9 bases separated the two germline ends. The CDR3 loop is CASLKGTEAFF. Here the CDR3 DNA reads TGTGCCAGCCTGAAGGGAACTGAAGCTTTCTTT.

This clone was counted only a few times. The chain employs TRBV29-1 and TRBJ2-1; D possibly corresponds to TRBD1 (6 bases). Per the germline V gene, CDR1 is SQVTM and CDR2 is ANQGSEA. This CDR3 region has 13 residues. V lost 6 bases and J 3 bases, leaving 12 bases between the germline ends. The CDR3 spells CSVGGQLYNEQFF. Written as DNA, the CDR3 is TGCAGCGTCGGAGGACAGCTCTACAATGAGCAGTTCTTC.

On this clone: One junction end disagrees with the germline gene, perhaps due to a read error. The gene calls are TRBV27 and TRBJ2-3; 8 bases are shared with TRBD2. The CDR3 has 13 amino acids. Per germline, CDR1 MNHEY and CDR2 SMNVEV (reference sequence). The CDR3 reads CASSLWQLAEIEF. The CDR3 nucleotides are TGTGCCAGCAGTTTATGGCAACTAGCGGAGATCGAGTTT.